One and the same sample provided the 23 T cell receptor beta chains below, sequenced in a study of vaccination effects on CD4 cells after COVID-19. Which antigens these TCRs recognize remains unknown. Antigen-specific CD4+ T cell clonotypes were called by their expansion after viral peptide-pool culture in ViraFEST. CD4+ T cells were isolated after less than 13 days of culture. Participants got two doses of BNT162b2 or mRNA-1273 vaccine. Assay used: immunoSEQ multiplex PCR; TCRdb lists only in-frame clones, some missing. The sample shows 75,000 or so clones, around 77% of them seen only once. Specimen: CD4+ T cells from PBMCs cultured with HCoV-OC43 spike peptides, collected after COVID-19 vaccination. Sample subset: HCoV-OC43 spike overlapping peptide pool stimulation. The source is a human donor who received a COVID-19 vaccine.

The chain joins TRBV27 to TRBJ1-2, with 7 positions matching TRBD1. CDR1 is MNHEY and CDR2 is SMNVEV in the germline V gene (reference sequence). The CDR3 spans 14 residues. Trimming cost V 6 bases and J 3 bases; bases outside gene matches: 7. The DNA for the CDR3 is TGTGCCAGCAGGGGAGGGGGCTACGACTATGGCTACACCTTC. It codes for CASRGGGYDYGYTF.

The gene calls are TRBV24-1 and TRBJ1-1, with D perhaps TRBD1 (5 bases). Trimming pared 9 bases from V and 3 bases from J, leaving 10 bases between. Per germline, CDR1 KGHDR and CDR2 SFDVKD. The CDR3 contains 12 residues. The CDR3 loop is CATREGDTEAFF. The CDR3 nucleotides are TGTGCCACCCGGGAAGGGGACACTGAAGCTTTCTTT.

This clone came up once. The genes are TRBV30 and TRBJ1-4; D remains ambiguous. The germline gives CDR1 GTSNPN, CDR2 SVGIG (reference sequence). This CDR3 is 14 amino acids long. Trimming cost V 3 bases and J 3 bases, with 11 bases left between them. CDR3: CAWSWEGANEKLFF. CDR3 nucleotides: TGTGCCTGGAGCTGGGAAGGCGCTAATGAAAAACTGTTTTTT.

The DNA for the CDR3 is TGCGCCAGCAGCTTGCGTAAGACAGTTCAGACAGATACGCAGTATTTT. This encodes CASSLRKTVQTDTQYF. The chain combines TRBV5-1 with TRBJ2-3; the D gene is possibly TRBD1 (5 bases). The germline V and J ends were trimmed by 1 base and 3 bases, with 15 bases remaining between them. CDR1 SGHRS and CDR2 YFSETQ come from the germline V gene. The CDR3 is 16 residues long.

The CDR3 coding sequence is TGTGCCAGCAGTACCCCCAGGAGCGGGGGTACTAGGGAGACCCAGTACTTC. It encodes CASSTPRSGGTRETQYF. V usage is TRBV2 and J usage is TRBJ2-5, with 8 bases matching TRBD2. Germline lookup yields CDR1 SNHLY and CDR2 FYNNEI. The V segment lost 5 bases and the J segment 5 bases; nucleotides outside the gene matches: 16. The CDR3 length is 17 residues.

This chain uses TRBV11-2 with TRBJ2-1; D remains unclear. CDR3 length equals 14 residues. CDR1 SGHAT and CDR2 FQNNGV come from the germline V gene. V gave up 5 bases and J gave up 7 bases, with 15 bases separating them. CDR3 sequence (DNA): TGTGCCAGCAGCCCTGCGCGACATGTTAATGAGCAGTTCTTC. Translating gives CASSPARHVNEQFF.

This sequence joins TRBV24-1 and TRBJ2-1, with TRBD2 matching 14 bases. Germline CDR1 reads KGHDR; CDR2 reads SFDVKD. V trimming: 4 bases; J trimming: 3 bases; junction bases outside the gene matches: 4. CDR3 length: 17 amino acids. The CDR3, as DNA: TGTGCCACCAGTGAAGGGACTAGCGGGGGAGTCTACAATGAGCAGTTCTTC. Translating gives CATSEGTSGGVYNEQFF.

About this clone: At one boundary the junction diverges from the germline segment, which might be a read error. The chain is built from TRBV7-8 and TRBJ1-5, with D possibly being TRBD1 (6 bases). Germline V lookup: CDR1 SGHVS, CDR2 FQNEAQ. The CDR3 contains 14 residues. CDR3 sequence reads: CASSLGQGSIPLHF. In nucleotides, the CDR3 is TGTGCCAGCAGCTTAGGTCAGGGGTCGATCCCCCTGCATTTT.

This rearrangement joins TRBV9 to TRBJ2-5, with 8 bases matching TRBD2. The length of the CDR3 is 17 residues. The V gene end was trimmed by 0 bases and the J gene end by 4 bases; junction bases not matched to a gene: 11. Germline values: CDR1 SGDLS, CDR2 YYNGEE. The CDR3 bases are TGTGCCAGCAGCGTAGGCCTGGCGGGGGGAATCGGAGAGACCCAGTACTTC. Translating gives CASSVGLAGGIGETQYF.

V usage is TRBV25-1 and J usage is TRBJ1-2; maybe TRBD1 (5 bases). The V end was cut by 5 bases, the J end by 7 bases, with 20 bases between. This CDR3 spans 15 amino acids. Germline V lookup: CDR1 MGHDK, CDR2 SYGVNS. CDR3 in amino acids: CASSSLKVGRAGYTF. The CDR3 region has the DNA TGTGCCAGCAGTTCCCTAAAAGTGGGGCGGGCTGGCTACACCTTC.

The J gene is TRBJ1-6, the V gene TRBV30; TRBD1 aligns across 7 bases. The CDR3 is 13 amino acids. With 1 base clipped from V and 10 bases from J, the junction kept 4 bases outside the gene matches. CDR1 and CDR2 (germline): GTSNPN, SVGIG (reference sequence). CDR3 sequence (DNA): TGTGCCTGGAGTGGACAGGGAAAATCACCCCTCCACTTT. Amino acid sequence: CAWSGQGKSPLHF.

The chain uses TRBV24-1 and TRBJ1-4; possible D gene TRBD1, 5 bases. Trimming took off 9 bases at V and 7 bases at J, with 20 bases between the two ends. The CDR3 spans 15 residues. Germline CDR1 KGHDR, CDR2 SFDVKD. The chain's CDR3 is CATHQLVGPSEKLFF. The DNA of the CDR3 is TGTGCCACCCACCAACTCGTGGGGCCGAGTGAAAAACTGTTTTTT.

CDR3 coding DNA: TGTGCCAGCAGCAAGGGGGGCCTCATGGATGAGCCCCAGCATTTT. It codes for CASSKGGLMDEPQHF. The rearrangement uses TRBV7-2 and TRBJ1-5; D perhaps matches TRBD1 (6 bases). Deletions cut 5 bases from V and 8 bases from J, with 19 bases between. The CDR3 covers 15 residues. CDR1 is SGHTA and CDR2 is FQGNSA in the germline V gene.

The J gene is TRBJ1-3, the V gene TRBV30, with 7 positions matching TRBD1. V lost 5 bases and J lost 4; bases outside the gene matches: 8. Germline V CDR1 and CDR2: GTSNPN, SVGIG (reference sequence). The CDR3 extends over 14 amino acids. The CDR3 protein is CAWANRGLGNTIYF. The CDR3 DNA sequence: TGTGCCTGGGCAAACAGGGGTCTGGGAAACACCATATATTTT. The full variable domain, with the rest looked up from reference TRBV30 and TRBJ1-3, is SQTIHQWPATLVQPVGSPLSLECTVEGTSNPNLYWYRQAAGRGLQLLFYSVGIGQISSEVPQNLSASRPQDRQFILSSKKLLLSDSGFYLCAWANRGLGNTIYFGEGSWLTVV.

The rearrangement links TRBV27 to TRBJ1-2; 7 bases align to TRBD1. The CDR3 is made up of 18 amino acids. Germline V gene sequence: CDR1 MNHEY, CDR2 SMNVEV (reference sequence). J lost 1 base, V lost 6 bases, and 17 bases had no gene match. CDR3 sequence: CASRRDRVDSQDNYGYTF. CDR3 bases: TGTGCCAGCAGGCGAGACAGGGTCGACTCCCAAGATAACTATGGCTACACCTTC.

This chain links TRBV4-2 with TRBJ1-5; D call uncertain. Trimming removed 1 base from V and 4 bases from J, with 8 bases in between. The CDR3 has 14 residues. Germline V gene lookup returns CDR1 LGHNA and CDR2 YNFKEQ. In DNA, the CDR3 is TGTGCCAGCAGCCAAGTTGGAGGGAATCAGCCCCAGCATTTT. Translated, it gives CASSQVGGNQPQHF.

The V call is TRBV30, the J call TRBJ2-2; 11 bases align to TRBD1. There are 14 residues in the CDR3. Germline CDR1 and CDR2: GTSNPN and SVGIG (reference sequence). Unmatched junction bases numbered 6, after V lost 5 bases and J lost 7 bases. The CDR3, as DNA: TGTGCCTGGGGCCGGGACAGGGGGAGCGGGGAGCTGTTTTTT. Its protein is CAWGRDRGSGELFF. The full variable domain, in which reference TRBV30 and TRBJ2-2 provide the parts outside the CDR3, is SQTIHQWPATLVQPVGSPLSLECTVEGTSNPNLYWYRQAAGRGLQLLFYSVGIGQISSEVPQNLSASRPQDRQFILSSKKLLLSDSGFYLCAWGRDRGSGELFFGEGSRLTVL.

The table lists this clone with a few counts. The chain links TRBV10-1 to TRBJ1-5; D is undetermined. Germline lookup yields CDR1 WNHNN and CDR2 SYGVQD (reference sequence). Trimming pared 0 bases from V and 8 bases from J, leaving 5 bases between. This CDR3 spans 12 amino acids. This chain's CDR3 is CASSESGEPQHF. The DNA for the CDR3 is TGCGCCAGCAGTGAGTCCGGCGAGCCCCAGCATTTT.

The chain links TRBV7-3 to TRBJ2-3; 8 bases map to TRBD2. This CDR3 comprises 15 residues. The V gene end was trimmed by 3 bases and the J gene end by 3 bases; junction bases not matched to a gene: 5. Germline loops: CDR1 SGHTA, CDR2 FQGTGA. The CDR3 sequence is CASSFGGGPTDTQYF. CDR3 nucleotides: TGTGCCAGCAGCTTCGGCGGGGGGCCTACAGATACGCAGTATTTT.

The gene calls are TRBV7-2 and TRBJ2-5; D is uncertain. The V and J ends lost 1 base and 2 bases respectively, with 8 bases between them. The CDR3 loop spans 14 amino acids. Looked up from germline, CDR1 is SGHTA and CDR2 is FQGNSA. This CDR3 reads CASSLVAEQETQYF. CDR3 sequence (DNA): TGTGCCAGCAGCTTAGTGGCAGAACAAGAGACCCAGTACTTC.

The rearrangement links TRBV5-1 to TRBJ1-1, with 7 bases matching TRBD1. The CDR3 is 17 residues long. CDR1 SGHRS and CDR2 YFSETQ come from the germline V gene. The V and J ends lost 4 bases and 0 bases, in that order; junction bases with no gene match: 12. The CDR3 bases are TGCGCCAGCAGCCTTACCTGGACAGGCCCCATGAACACTGAAGCTTTCTTT. Translation gives CASSLTWTGPMNTEAFF.

The rearrangement uses TRBV5-1 and TRBJ2-3; D gene ambiguous. Deletions cut 0 bases from V and 2 bases from J, with 13 bases between. CDR1 is SGHRS, CDR2 YFSETQ, per germline. The CDR3 runs to 16 residues. The CDR3 loop is CASSLGPSQSTDTQYF. CDR3 bases: TGCGCCAGCAGCTTGGGACCCTCCCAATCCACAGATACGCAGTATTTT.

The V gene is TRBV6-1, the J gene TRBJ1-1; D perhaps matches TRBD1 (5 bases). The length of the CDR3 is 15 residues. The germline V gene encodes CDR1 MNHNS and CDR2 SASEGT. The ends were cut back, 3 bases at V and 6 bases at J, with 17 bases in the middle. This chain's CDR3 is CASSDRGRVKPEAFF. CDR3 DNA sequence: TGTGCCAGCAGTGATCGGGGGAGGGTTAAGCCTGAAGCTTTCTTT.